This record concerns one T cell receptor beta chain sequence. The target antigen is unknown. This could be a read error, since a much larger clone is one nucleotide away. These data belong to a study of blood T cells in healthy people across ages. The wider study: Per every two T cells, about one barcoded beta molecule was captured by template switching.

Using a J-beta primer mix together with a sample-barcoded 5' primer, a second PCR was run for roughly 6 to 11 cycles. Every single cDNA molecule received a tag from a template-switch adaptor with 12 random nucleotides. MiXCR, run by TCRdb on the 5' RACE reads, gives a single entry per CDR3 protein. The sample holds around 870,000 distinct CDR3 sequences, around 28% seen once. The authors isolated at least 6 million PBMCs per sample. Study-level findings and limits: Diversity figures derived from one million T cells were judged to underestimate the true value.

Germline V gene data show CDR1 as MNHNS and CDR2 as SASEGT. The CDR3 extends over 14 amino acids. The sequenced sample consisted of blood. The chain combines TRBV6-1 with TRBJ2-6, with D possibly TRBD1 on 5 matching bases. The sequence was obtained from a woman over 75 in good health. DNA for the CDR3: TGTGCCAGCAGGCAAATTTCTGGGGCCAACGTCCAGACTTTC. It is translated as CASRQISGANVQTF.